This entry is about one T cell receptor beta chain. The germline gives CDR1 SGDLS, CDR2 YYNGEE. The V end was cut by 3 bases, the J end by 1 base, with 14 bases between. The CDR3 spans 16 residues. In the study's own analysis: By means of reference gene primer amplification, nucleated cell counts were estimated. Generated by immunoSEQ multiplex PCR, the TCRdb table keeps only in-frame clones and is missing some. V, J and clone size were drawn from that table, and D and trimming were deduced from the DNA. The data show a few hundred thousand clones, roughly 90% seen once. These data come from a study of blood T cell repertoires in COVID-19. Background on the study: Sources were T cells, B-cell-depleted T cells, or PBMCs; the material itself was cDNA or gDNA.

Cohort placement rested on clinical history that participants reported themselves. Donors in Cohort 3 counted as recovered after two negative PCRs, clearance, or symptom resolution. The specimen was PBMCs or T cells enriched from blood (not recorded which). This clonotype was sampled from a woman in her twenties or thirties who had recovered from COVID-19. J is TRBJ1-3 and V is TRBV9, with D perhaps matching TRBD1 (5 bases). CDR3 residues: CASSAYQGGSGNTIYF. CDR3 DNA: TGTGCCAGCAGCGCCTATCAGGGTGGGTCTGGAAACACCATATATTTT.